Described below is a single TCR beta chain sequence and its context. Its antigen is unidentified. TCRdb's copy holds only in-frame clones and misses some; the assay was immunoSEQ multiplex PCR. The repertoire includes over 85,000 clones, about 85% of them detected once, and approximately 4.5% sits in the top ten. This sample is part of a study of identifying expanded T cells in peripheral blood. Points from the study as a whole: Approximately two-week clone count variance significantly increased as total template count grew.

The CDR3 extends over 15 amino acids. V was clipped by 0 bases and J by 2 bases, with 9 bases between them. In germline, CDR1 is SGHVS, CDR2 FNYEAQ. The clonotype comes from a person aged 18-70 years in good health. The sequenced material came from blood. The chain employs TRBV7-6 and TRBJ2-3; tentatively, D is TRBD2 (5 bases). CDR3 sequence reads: CASSLAGGYTDTQYF. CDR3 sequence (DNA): TGTGCCAGCAGCTTAGCGGGCGGGTACACAGATACGCAGTATTTT.